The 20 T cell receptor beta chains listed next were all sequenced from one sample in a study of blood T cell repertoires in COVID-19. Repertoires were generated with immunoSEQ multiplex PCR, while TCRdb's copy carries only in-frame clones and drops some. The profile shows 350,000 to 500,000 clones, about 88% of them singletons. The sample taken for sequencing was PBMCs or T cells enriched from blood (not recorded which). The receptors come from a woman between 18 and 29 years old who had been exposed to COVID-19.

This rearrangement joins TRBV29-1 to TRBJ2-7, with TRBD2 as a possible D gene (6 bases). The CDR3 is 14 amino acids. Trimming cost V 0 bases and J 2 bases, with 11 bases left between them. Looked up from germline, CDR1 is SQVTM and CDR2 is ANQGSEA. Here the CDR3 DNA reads TGCAGCGTTGAAGATAGCGGAGGAGCCTACGAGCAGTACTTC. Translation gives CSVEDSGGAYEQYF.

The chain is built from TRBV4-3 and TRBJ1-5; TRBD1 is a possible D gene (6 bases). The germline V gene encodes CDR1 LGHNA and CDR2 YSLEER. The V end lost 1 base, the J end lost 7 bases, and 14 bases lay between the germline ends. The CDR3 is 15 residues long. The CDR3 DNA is TGCGCCAGCAGCCAAGCCTGGGACATACTCCAGCCCCAGCATTTT. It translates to CASSQAWDILQPQHF.

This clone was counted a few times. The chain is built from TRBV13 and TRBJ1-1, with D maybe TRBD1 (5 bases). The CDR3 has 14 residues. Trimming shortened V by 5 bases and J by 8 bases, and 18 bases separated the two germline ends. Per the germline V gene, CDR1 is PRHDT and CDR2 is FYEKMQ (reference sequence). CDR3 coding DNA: TGTGCCAGCAGCCGTCTTGGGGCGTCGCGGGAAGCTTTCTTT. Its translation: CASSRLGASREAFF.

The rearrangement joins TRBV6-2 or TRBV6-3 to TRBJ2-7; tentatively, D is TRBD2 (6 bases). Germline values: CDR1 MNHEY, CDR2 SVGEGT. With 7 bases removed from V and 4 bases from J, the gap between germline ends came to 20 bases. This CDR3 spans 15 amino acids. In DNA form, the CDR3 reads TGTGCCAGCACCCCATTGAGGACTACCCTATACGAGCAGTACTTC. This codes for CASTPLRTTLYEQYF.

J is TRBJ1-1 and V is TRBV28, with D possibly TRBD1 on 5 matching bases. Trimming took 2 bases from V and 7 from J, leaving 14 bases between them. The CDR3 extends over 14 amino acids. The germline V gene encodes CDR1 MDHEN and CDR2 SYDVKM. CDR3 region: CASSLIGGYNEAFF. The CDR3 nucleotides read TGTGCCAGCAGTTTAATCGGGGGGTATAATGAAGCTTTCTTT.

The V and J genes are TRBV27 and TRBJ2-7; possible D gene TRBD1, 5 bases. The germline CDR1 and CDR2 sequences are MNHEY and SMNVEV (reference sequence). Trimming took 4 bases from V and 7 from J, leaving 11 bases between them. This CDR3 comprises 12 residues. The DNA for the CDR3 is TGTGCCAGCAGTTCCAGGGCTGGAGAGCAGTACTTC. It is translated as CASSSRAGEQYF.

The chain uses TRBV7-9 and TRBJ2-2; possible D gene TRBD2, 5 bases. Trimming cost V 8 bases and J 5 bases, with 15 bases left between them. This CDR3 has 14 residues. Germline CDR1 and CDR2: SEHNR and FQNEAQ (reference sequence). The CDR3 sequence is CASENREGTGELFF. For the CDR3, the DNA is TGTGCCAGCGAGAATAGAGAGGGAACCGGGGAGCTGTTTTTT.

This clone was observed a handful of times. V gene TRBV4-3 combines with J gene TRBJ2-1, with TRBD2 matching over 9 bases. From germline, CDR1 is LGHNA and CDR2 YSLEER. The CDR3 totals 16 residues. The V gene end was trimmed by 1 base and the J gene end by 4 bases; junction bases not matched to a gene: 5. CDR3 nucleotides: TGCGCCAGCAGCCAAGCAGCGGGGGGCTCTTACAATGAGCAGTTCTTC. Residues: CASSQAAGGSYNEQFF.

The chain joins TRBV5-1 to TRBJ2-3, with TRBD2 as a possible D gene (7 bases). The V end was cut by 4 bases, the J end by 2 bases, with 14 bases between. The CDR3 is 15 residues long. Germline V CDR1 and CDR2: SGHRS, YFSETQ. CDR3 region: CASSPSGGATDTQYF. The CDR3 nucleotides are TGCGCCAGCAGCCCGAGTGGGGGGGCCACAGATACGCAGTATTTT. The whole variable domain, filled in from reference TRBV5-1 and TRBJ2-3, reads KAGVTQTPRYLIKTRGQQVTLSCSPISGHRSVSWYQQTPGQGLQFLFEYFSETQRNKGNFPGRFSGRQFSNSRSEMNVSTLELGDSALYLCASSPSGGATDTQYFGPGTRLTVL.

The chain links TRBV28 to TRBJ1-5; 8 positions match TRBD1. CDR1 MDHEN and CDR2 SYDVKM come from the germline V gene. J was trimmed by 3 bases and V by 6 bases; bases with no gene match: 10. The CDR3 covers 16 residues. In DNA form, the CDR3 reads TGTGCCAGCAGGTTAAGGGGACAGGACTACAATCAGCCCCAGCATTTT. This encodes CASRLRGQDYNQPQHF.

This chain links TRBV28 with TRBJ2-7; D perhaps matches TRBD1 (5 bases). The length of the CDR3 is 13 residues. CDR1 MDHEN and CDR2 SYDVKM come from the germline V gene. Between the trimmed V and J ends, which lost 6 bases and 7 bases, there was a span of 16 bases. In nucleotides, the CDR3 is TGTGCCAGCAGCCAAGGGGCTAGTCGGGAGCAGTACTTC. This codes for CASSQGASREQYF.

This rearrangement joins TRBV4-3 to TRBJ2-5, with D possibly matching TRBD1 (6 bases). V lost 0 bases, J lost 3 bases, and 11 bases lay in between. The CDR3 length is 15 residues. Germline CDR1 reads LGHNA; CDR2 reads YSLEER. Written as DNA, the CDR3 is TGCGCCAGCAGCCAAGAGTCGGCAGGGGAAGAGACCCAGTACTTC. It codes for CASSQESAGEETQYF.

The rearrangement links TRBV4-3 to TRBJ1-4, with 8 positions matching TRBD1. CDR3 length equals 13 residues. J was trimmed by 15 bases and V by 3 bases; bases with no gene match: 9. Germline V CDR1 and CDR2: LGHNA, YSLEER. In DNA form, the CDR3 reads TGCGCCAGCAGCCAGGGTCTTCGGACAGGGTTGTTTTTT. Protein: CASSQGLRTGLFF.

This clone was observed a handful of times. The CDR3 region has the DNA TGCGCCAGCAGCCCAGGGACAGGGGGTTCATGGTCACCCCTCCACTTT. It translates to CASSPGTGGSWSPLHF. The rearrangement links TRBV5-1 to TRBJ1-6; 11 bases fit TRBD1. This CDR3 is built from 16 residues. Losses at the gene ends were 4 bases for V and 10 bases for J; bases not matched to a gene: 10. CDR1 SGHRS and CDR2 YFSETQ come from the germline V gene. Complete variable domain (other parts from reference TRBV5-1 and TRBJ1-6): KAGVTQTPRYLIKTRGQQVTLSCSPISGHRSVSWYQQTPGQGLQFLFEYFSETQRNKGNFPGRFSGRQFSNSRSEMNVSTLELGDSALYLCASSPGTGGSWSPLHFGNGTRLTVT.

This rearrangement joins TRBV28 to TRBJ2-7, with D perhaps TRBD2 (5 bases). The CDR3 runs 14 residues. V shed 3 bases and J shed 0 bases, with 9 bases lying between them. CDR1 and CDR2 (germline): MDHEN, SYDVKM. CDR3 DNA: TGTGCCAGCAGTTTTAGCGACAACTCCTACGAGCAGTACTTC. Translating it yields CASSFSDNSYEQYF.

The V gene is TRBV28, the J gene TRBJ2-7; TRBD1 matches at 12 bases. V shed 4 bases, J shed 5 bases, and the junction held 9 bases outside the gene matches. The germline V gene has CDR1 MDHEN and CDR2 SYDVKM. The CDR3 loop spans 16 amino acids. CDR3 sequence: CASSSYRDRGRNEQYF. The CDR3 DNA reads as TGTGCCAGCAGTTCCTACCGGGACAGGGGGCGGAACGAGCAGTACTTC.

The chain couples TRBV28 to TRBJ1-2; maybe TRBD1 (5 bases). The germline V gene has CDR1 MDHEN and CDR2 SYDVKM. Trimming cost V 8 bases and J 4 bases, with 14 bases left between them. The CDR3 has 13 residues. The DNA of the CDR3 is TGTGCCAGCGGCCCGGACACCTCCTATGGCTACACCTTC. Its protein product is CASGPDTSYGYTF.

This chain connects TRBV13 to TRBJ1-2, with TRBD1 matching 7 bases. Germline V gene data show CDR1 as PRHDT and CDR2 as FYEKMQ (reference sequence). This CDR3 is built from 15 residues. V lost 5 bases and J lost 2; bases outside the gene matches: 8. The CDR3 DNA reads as TGTGCCAGCAGCCCAAGGACAGGAACGAACTATGGCTACACCTTC. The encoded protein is CASSPRTGTNYGYTF.

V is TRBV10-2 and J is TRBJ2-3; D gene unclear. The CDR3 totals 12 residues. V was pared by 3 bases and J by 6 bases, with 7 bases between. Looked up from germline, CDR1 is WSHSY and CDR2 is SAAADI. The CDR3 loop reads CASSDTVDTQYF. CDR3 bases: TGCGCCAGCAGTGACACTGTGGATACGCAGTATTTT.

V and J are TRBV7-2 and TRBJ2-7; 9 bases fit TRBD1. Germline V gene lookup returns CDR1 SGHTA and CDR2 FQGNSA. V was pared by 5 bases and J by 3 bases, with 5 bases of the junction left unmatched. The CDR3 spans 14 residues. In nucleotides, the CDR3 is TGTGCCAGCAGCCTTACGACAGGGGGCTACGAGCAGTACTTC. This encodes CASSLTTGGYEQYF.